The sequence of this T cell receptor (beta chain) was determined in a study of blood T cell repertoires in COVID-19. The overall study: COVID-19 samples, acute and convalescent, were from the United States, Italy and Spain.

CDR3 size: 13 residues. Study processing details: Counts of nucleated cells, estimated from reference gene primer amplification, were obtained. Only in-frame clones appear in the TCRdb table, and some are missing; sequencing was by immunoSEQ multiplex PCR. D and trimming come from the DNA, and the V and J calls and clone size come from that table. The sample consists of fewer than 350,000 clones, over 80% of them appearing once. The specimen was peripheral blood. The TCR originated in a woman aged 45-59 years with active or convalescent COVID-19. The chain recombines TRBV21-1 with TRBJ2-1; the D call in the table, TRBD2, was not verified against the DNA. TRBV21-1 is labeled a pseudogene. CDR3 loop: CASSAAGCNEQFF. CDR3 in DNA: TGTGCCAGCAGCGCAGCGGGTTGCAATGAGCAGTTCTTC.